Listed below are T cell receptor beta chains from one sample, sequenced in a study of OX40 agonist ivuxolimab in advanced cancers. Some clones are missing from TCRdb's copy, which holds only in-frame ones; the method was immunoSEQ multiplex PCR. Here the sample spans tens of thousands of clones, over 75% being singletons. Specimen: CD4+ or CD8+ T cells sorted from blood, collected in a trial of the OX40 agonist ivuxolimab. The source is an adult with an advanced solid tumor such as melanoma, head and neck, liver or kidney cancer. Each CDR3 is given with its conserved first and last residue.

j_call cdr3_length v_call cdr3_aa
TRBJ2-5 15 TRBV4-1 CASSQSTGVRETQYF
TRBJ2-7 15 TRBV6-5 CASSQGTGPSYEQYF
TRBJ2-7 14 TRBV9 CASSVVGSSHEQYF
TRBJ2-7 15 TRBV27 CASSEWASGRSEQYF
TRBJ2-2 19 TRBV11-2 CASSAGQFGASGSSGELFF
TRBJ2-7 15 TRBV27 CASSGGDRGTYEQYF
TRBJ1-1 19 TRBV23-1 CASSQYSSDRGPMNTEAFF
TRBJ2-1 11 TRBV29-1 CSVPSYNEQFF
TRBJ2-7 15 TRBV6-1 CASSEEAWGAYEQYF
TRBJ2-2 16 TRBV7-3 CASSPIAGANTGELFF
TRBJ2-3 18 TRBV28 CASSPGLATGVSTDTQYF
TRBJ2-1 12 TRBV7-6 CASSFTGGRQFF
TRBJ1-5 14 TRBV19 CASSIVADNQPQHF